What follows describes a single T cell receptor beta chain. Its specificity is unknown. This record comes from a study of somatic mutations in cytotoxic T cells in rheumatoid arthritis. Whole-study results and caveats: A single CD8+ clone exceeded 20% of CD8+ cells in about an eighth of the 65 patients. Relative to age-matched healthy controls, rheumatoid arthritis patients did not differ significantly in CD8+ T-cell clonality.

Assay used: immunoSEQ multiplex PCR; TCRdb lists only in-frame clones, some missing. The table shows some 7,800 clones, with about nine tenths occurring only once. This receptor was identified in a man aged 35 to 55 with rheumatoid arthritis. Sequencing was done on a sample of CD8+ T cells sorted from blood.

The CDR3 reads CASSLRLAGGPTGELFF. The DNA of the CDR3 is TGTGCCAGCAGCTTGAGACTAGCGGGGGGGCCCACCGGGGAGCTGTTTTTT. The J gene is TRBJ2-2, the V gene TRBV5-5, with TRBD2 identical over 14 bases. This CDR3 has 17 amino acids. V dropped 1 base and J dropped 4; count of bases not matched to a gene: 3. Germline V gene sequence: CDR1 SGHKS, CDR2 YYEKEE (reference sequence).